A selection of T cell receptor beta chains follows, all from one sample in a study of TIL therapy for anti-PD-1-resistant metastatic lung cancer. Only in-frame clones appear in the TCRdb table, and some are missing; sequencing was by immunoSEQ multiplex PCR. The repertoire holds 55,000 to 70,000 clones, with about nine tenths as singletons. This material consisted of blood, taken at baseline. Every receptor here comes from a person aged 25 to 80 with non-small cell lung cancer. Both conserved end residues are part of each CDR3. D genes are given only for firm matches. Rows give clone size only sometimes, using once, few, many, or a class for an expanded clone.

j_gene	v_gene	abundance	d_gene	CDR3nt	CDR3aa
TRBJ2-2	TRBV19	NA	NA	TGTGCCAGTAGTCTAGGGCATAACGGCGGGGAGCTGTTTTTT	CASSLGHNGGELFF
TRBJ2-6	TRBV11-2	once	TRBD1	TGTGCCAGCAGCTTAGTCAGGGGGGGGGCCAACGTCCTGACTTTC	CASSLVRGGANVLTF
TRBJ2-1	TRBV4-1	NA	NA	TGCGCCAGCAGCCAAGCACGAGGGAACAATGAGCAGTTCTTC	CASSQARGNNEQFF
TRBJ2-1	TRBV4-1	NA	TRBD2	TGCGCCAGCAGCCAAGGTCTAGCGGGTCTAGGTAAGCAGTTCTTC	CASSQGLAGLGKQFF
TRBJ1-3	TRBV3-1/TRBV3-2	NA	NA	TGTGCCAGCAGTCAGACCGCAACCTCTGGAAACACCATATATTTT	CASSQTATSGNTIYF
TRBJ2-1	TRBV27	NA	NA	TGTGCCAGCAGTCTATTAGACACCTACAATGAGCAGTTCTTC	CASSLLDTYNEQFF
TRBJ1-5	TRBV28	NA	NA	TGTGCCAGCAGTTTTGTACAGAGCAATCAGCCCCAGCATTTT	CASSFVQSNQPQHF
TRBJ2-1	TRBV10-2	NA	TRBD2	TGCGCCAGCAGTACTCTAGCGGGAGGGGGCAATGAGCAGTTCTTC	CASSTLAGGGNEQFF
TRBJ1-6	TRBV27	NA	TRBD1	TGTGCCAGCAGGATGACAGGGAGCAATTCACCCCTCCACTTT	CASRMTGSNSPLHF
TRBJ1-1	TRBV27	NA	NA	TGTGCCAGCAGTTTATTGGGGGGTGGTACTGAAGCTTTCTTT	CASSLLGGGTEAFF
TRBJ1-6	TRBV2	NA	NA	TGTGCCAGCAGTCCTAACAGGGAGCGATCACCCCTCCACTTT	CASSPNRERSPLHF
TRBJ1-5	TRBV28	NA	NA	TGTGCCAGCAGTCCCCAAAGGGGAAACAATCAGCCCCAGCATTTT	CASSPQRGNNQPQHF
TRBJ1-1	TRBV7-2	NA	NA	TGTGCCAGCAGCCAAAAAGGCCCTTTGGCACTCAAAAAGGGGACTGAAGCTTTCTTT	CASSQKGPLALKKGTEAFF
TRBJ2-7	TRBV23-1	NA	NA	TGCGCCAGCTCTTGGGACGAGCAGTACTTC	CASSWDEQYF
TRBJ1-4	TRBV6-2/TRBV6-3	NA	NA	TGTGCCAGCAGTTACTCGGGGTCCGGCAATGAAAAACTGTTTTTT	CASSYSGSGNEKLFF
TRBJ1-6	TRBV25-1	NA	TRBD1	TGTGCCAGGCCGGGACAGGGGTTTTCACCCCTCCACTTT	CARPGQGFSPLHF
TRBJ2-1	TRBV2	once	NA	TGTGCCAGCAGCGGGGGTCAAGGGACCTACAATGAGCAGTTCTTC	CASSGGQGTYNEQFF
TRBJ2-7	TRBV3-1/TRBV3-2	NA	TRBD1	TGTGCCAGCAGCCAAGTGGGGACAGGGGTGTCCGAGCAGTACTTC	CASSQVGTGVSEQYF
TRBJ2-3	TRBV6-1	NA	NA	TGTGCCAGCAGTGAAGCTTGGCAAGGGCAGTATTTT	CASSEAWQGQYF
TRBJ2-3	TRBV5-1	NA	NA	TGCGCCAGCAGCTTGGGTACTACGAGTCGCGCAGATACGCAGTATTTT	CASSLGTTSRADTQYF
TRBJ2-7	TRBV4-1	NA	TRBD1	TGCGCCAGCAGCCACTCAGGGGGCAAATACGAGCAGTACTTC	CASSHSGGKYEQYF
TRBJ1-1	TRBV2	NA	NA	TGTGCCAGCAGTGAAACAGGAGCTTTCTTT	CASSETGAFF